This entry concerns a single TCR beta chain. The antigen is undetermined. At one end, the junction sequence differs from germline, possibly due to a read error. This sample was included in a study of post-analysis software for immune sequencing data. Whole-study context: Some patients lacked subtype; others had relapsing-remitting, secondary progressive or progressive-relapsing disease.

The CDR3 sequence is 14 residues long. Per the germline V gene, CDR1 is MNHEY and CDR2 is SMNVEV (reference sequence). Sequencing libraries made from TCR beta cDNA carried unique molecular identifiers. The T cell input of roughly 0.85 to 11 million gave hundreds of thousands of cDNA molecules. Each CDR3 protein gets one entry after TCRdb re-called the PCR reads with MiXCR. Of 150,000 or so distinct CDR3 sequences detected, around 34% appear once; the ten largest clones hold under 30%. Study-wide points: Multiple sclerosis was associated with a significant reduction in normalized Chao1 diversity relative to controls. A handful of TRBV segments appeared more often in patients than in controls, and TRBV5-6, TRBV5-1 and TRBV20-1 were among these.

The receptor was isolated from a girl between 5 and 17 years old with multiple sclerosis. Sequences were derived from blood, sampled after autologous hematopoietic stem cell transplantation. The chain carries TRBV27 and TRBJ2-1; tentatively, D is TRBD2 (5 bases). Here the CDR3 DNA reads TGTACCAGCACTAACGGAGGTTCCTACAATGAGCAGTTCTTC. The encoded protein is CTSTNGGSYNEQFF.